Below, 18 T cell receptor beta chains from the same sample are listed, as sequenced in a study of T cells in Graves' hyperthyroidism and ophthalmopathy. RNA transcripts yielded amplified TCR beta CDR3 regions. HTBI primers were the set used in a first-round RT-PCR of the TCR CDR3. TCRdb fed the multiplex PCR reads into MiXCR, producing one record per CDR3 protein. The profile shows a few hundred thousand distinct CDR3 sequences, 15% to 20% of them singletons. The sequencing input was blood. These receptors were obtained from a woman aged 40 to 49 with Graves' ophthalmopathy.

This clonotype was seen at least ten times. The gene calls are TRBV12-5 and TRBJ1-2; no definite D call. V lost 4 bases and J 4 bases, leaving 7 bases between the germline ends. CDR3 length equals 12 residues. Germline lookup yields CDR1 LGHNT and CDR2 FRNRAP. The CDR3 nucleotides are TGTGCTAGTGGTTCGACGGTCTATGGCTACACCTTC. It is translated as CASGSTVYGYTF.

This clonotype was recorded at least ten times. V and J are TRBV12-3 or TRBV12-4 and TRBJ1-2; possible D gene TRBD1, 6 bases. Trimming removed 9 bases at V and 4 bases at J, with 15 bases between. There are 13 residues in the CDR3. CDR3: CASSTGIFYGYTF. The CDR3 DNA sequence: TGTGCCAGTAGTACAGGGATATTCTATGGCTACACCTTC.

In this sample, this clonotype turned up many times. The chain combines TRBV12-3 or TRBV12-4 with TRBJ1-2; D uncertain. V lost 2 bases, J lost 8 bases, and 6 bases lay in between. The CDR3 is made up of 11 amino acids. The CDR3 DNA is TGTGCCAGCAGTTTAAAAGGGGGCTACACCTTC. It translates to CASSLKGGYTF.

The table lists this clonotype with many counts. The chain joins TRBV5-1 to TRBJ2-1, with 9 bases identical to TRBD2. Looked up from germline, CDR1 is SGHRS and CDR2 is YFSETQ. The CDR3 has 17 amino acids. Trimming at V came to 4 bases and at J to 7 bases, leaving 15 bases not matched to a gene. The CDR3 reads CASSNQMGLASGNEQFF. CDR3 nucleotide sequence: TGCGCCAGCAGCAACCAAATGGGACTAGCAAGTGGTAATGAGCAGTTCTTC.

The chain couples TRBV4-1 to TRBJ2-7; D possibly matches TRBD1 or TRBD2 (6 bases each). Germline assignment: CDR1 MGHRA and CDR2 YSYEKL. The V and J ends lost 4 bases and 2 bases respectively, with 15 bases between them. This CDR3 is built from 15 residues. This CDR3 is CASSRNLGGAYEQYF. The CDR3 nucleotides are TGCGCCAGCAGCCGAAACTTGGGGGGCGCCTACGAGCAGTACTTC.

The rearrangement joins TRBV11-2 to TRBJ2-5, with a tentative D call TRBD2 (6 bases). V lost 8 bases and J lost 5, with 9 bases in between. The CDR3 has 11 residues. Germline CDR1 reads SGHAT; CDR2 reads FQNNGV. The CDR3 bases are TGTGCCAGCCGGGGGTTGGAGACCCAGTACTTC. Its translation: CASRGLETQYF.

Many counts were recorded for this clonotype. The chain carries TRBV29-1 and TRBJ2-7; D gene uncertain. The CDR3 length is 11 residues. Germline lookup yields CDR1 SQVTM and CDR2 ANQGSEA. V dropped 6 bases and J dropped 3 bases, with 9 bases sitting between them. CDR3 protein: CSVQHSYEQYF. The CDR3 DNA sequence: TGCAGCGTCCAACACAGCTACGAGCAGTACTTC.

The rearrangement links TRBV6-1 to TRBJ1-2; 12 nucleotides line up with TRBD1. In germline, CDR1 is MNHNS, CDR2 SASEGT. The trim removed 7 bases at V and 1 base at J, leaving 10 bases unmatched. CDR3 length: 17 amino acids. The CDR3 here is CASTGGTGGVSNYGYTF. In nucleotides, the CDR3 is TGTGCCAGCACCGGAGGGACAGGGGGCGTTAGTAACTATGGCTACACCTTC.

The J gene is TRBJ1-1, the V gene TRBV6-5, with D tentatively TRBD1 (5 bases). The CDR3 covers 14 residues. V lost 4 bases to trimming and J lost 2 bases, with 11 bases between them. Per germline, CDR1 MNHEY and CDR2 SVGAGI. The CDR3 nucleotides read TGTGCCAGCAGTTTTTATCGGACAAACACTGAAGCTTTCTTT. It translates to CASSFYRTNTEAFF.

The chain has TRBV2 and TRBJ2-5, with 7 nucleotides matching TRBD2. The germline CDR1 and CDR2 sequences are SNHLY and FYNNEI. Unmatched junction bases numbered 7, after V lost 7 bases and J lost 5 bases. The CDR3 totals 13 residues. The DNA of the CDR3 is TGTGCCAGCATCCTTACTAGCGACGAGACCCAGTACTTC. It codes for CASILTSDETQYF. The full variable domain, completed using reference TRBV2 and TRBJ2-5, is EPEVTQTPSHQVTQMGQEVILRCVPISNHLYFYWYRQILGQKVEFLVSFYNNEISEKSEIFDDQFSVERPDGSNFTLKIRSTKLEDSAMYFCASILTSDETQYFGPGTRLLVL.

This chain joins TRBV6-2 or TRBV6-3 and TRBJ1-1; D gene ambiguous. With 3 bases removed from V and 4 bases from J, the gap between germline ends came to 9 bases. Germline V lookup: CDR1 MNHEY, CDR2 SVGEGT. CDR3 size: 13 residues. The CDR3, as DNA: TGTGCCAGCAGTTATCGGGATTTCACTGAAGCTTTCTTT. It is translated as CASSYRDFTEAFF.

This clonotype appeared many times. Just one base apart from a much larger clone, this may be a read error. The chain is built from TRBV6-2 or TRBV6-3 and TRBJ2-2; possibly TRBD1 for D (6 bases). Between the trimmed V and J ends, which lost 6 bases and 3 bases, there was a span of 14 bases. Per germline, CDR1 MNHEY and CDR2 SVGEGT. This CDR3 comprises 15 residues. Written as DNA, the CDR3 is TGTGCCAGCAGAACCGGGACAAGCGACACCGGGGAGCTGTTTTTT. It is translated as CASRTGTSDTGELFF.

As for this clonotype: Since a much larger clone is just one base distant, this may be a read error. The gene calls are TRBV7-8 and TRBJ2-7, with D uncertain. The CDR3 runs to 13 residues. Germline loops: CDR1 SGHVS, CDR2 FQNEAQ. V was shortened by 7 bases and J by 0 bases, with 10 bases between the two germline ends. Here the CDR3 DNA reads TGTGCCAGCACCATACTGGCCTCCTACGAGCAGTACTTC. Translated: CASTILASYEQYF.

In this sample, this clonotype turned up a few times. This chain joins TRBV4-1 and TRBJ2-7; TRBD1 agrees at 9 bases. In germline, CDR1 is MGHRA, CDR2 YSYEKL. There are 15 residues in the CDR3. Unmatched junction bases numbered 7, after V lost 0 bases and J lost 7 bases. The CDR3 DNA reads as TGCGCCAGCAGCCAAGATCAGGGGACAGGGAGAGAGCAGTACTTC. Protein sequence: CASSQDQGTGREQYF.

This clonotype was seen many times. The chain combines TRBV6-1 with TRBJ1-1; 7 bases match TRBD1. Germline assignment: CDR1 MNHNS and CDR2 SASEGT. This CDR3 is built from 15 residues. V lost 5 bases and J lost 6; bases outside the gene matches: 12. CDR3 protein: CASSPQPRGLAEAFF. The CDR3 DNA reads TGTGCCAGCAGTCCTCAACCTAGGGGGCTGGCTGAAGCTTTCTTT.

This clonotype was observed at least ten times. The chain links TRBV11-2 to TRBJ2-5; weak D call: TRBD2 (6 bases). This CDR3 is built from 14 residues. CDR1 SGHAT and CDR2 FQNNGV come from the germline V gene. The germline V and J ends were trimmed by 5 bases and 10 bases, with 20 bases remaining between them. The CDR3 region has the DNA TGTGCCAGCAGCCGCCCCGGGAGACCGGGAGACCAGTACTTC. It is translated as CASSRPGRPGDQYF.

This clonotype was recorded at least ten times. The chain employs TRBV10-3 and TRBJ2-7, with 8 bases aligning to TRBD1. The CDR3 consists of 14 residues. J was trimmed by 5 bases and V by 5 bases; bases with no gene match: 8. Germline CDR1 ENHRY, CDR2 SYGVKD. The CDR3, as DNA: TGTGCCATCAGTTTTTCGGACAGGGCCCACGAGCAGTACTTC. It codes for CAISFSDRAHEQYF.

In its sample, this clonotype was seen many times. This rearrangement joins TRBV4-3 to TRBJ2-7; D gene ambiguous. The ends were cut back, 1 base at V and 2 bases at J, with 6 bases in the middle. CDR1 is LGHNA and CDR2 is YSLEER in the germline V gene. The CDR3 contains 13 residues. CDR3 in amino acids: CASSQGTTYEQYF. CDR3 sequence (DNA): TGCGCCAGCAGCCAAGGAACCACCTACGAGCAGTACTTC.